These 25 T cell receptor beta chains were sequenced from one sample in a study of T cell repertoires in ileal Crohn's disease. Time point of the sample: neoterminal ileum biopsy at postoperative endoscopy, about 6 months after surgery. The data were produced by immunoSEQ multiplex PCR, yet TCRdb's version contains in-frame clones alone and is incomplete. Of 13,000 to 15,000 clones detected, roughly 79% appear once; the ten largest clones hold over 4%. Sequenced sample: ileal tissue. All receptors derive from an adult with Crohn's disease.

V is TRBV7-2 and J is TRBJ1-2; D is unclear. CDR3 length: 15 amino acids. The germline V gene has CDR1 SGHTA and CDR2 FQGNSA. The V end was cut by 1 base, the J end by 7 bases, with 16 bases between. CDR3 in DNA: TGTGCCAGCAGCTTAGATTTGTCCGTTCGCACTGGCTACACCTTC. Translation gives CASSLDLSVRTGYTF.

The chain has TRBV11-2 and TRBJ2-7; a weak D match, TRBD1 (7 bases). The CDR3 totals 12 residues. Germline V gives CDR1 SGHAT, CDR2 FQNNGV. Trimming stripped 1 base from V and 7 bases from J, with 8 bases between. The DNA of the CDR3 is TGTGCCAGCAGCTTAGCAGGGGGGGAGCAGTACTTC. Amino acids: CASSLAGGEQYF.

The V call is TRBV4-3, the J call TRBJ2-7, with TRBD1 matching 7 bases. CDR1 LGHNA and CDR2 YSLEER come from the germline V gene. Germline trimming cut 0 bases from V and 3 bases from J; bases unmatched to any gene: 5. CDR3 size: 15 residues. CDR3: CASSQDYAGGYEQYF. The CDR3 nucleotides are TGCGCCAGCAGCCAAGATTACGCAGGGGGCTACGAGCAGTACTTC.

J is TRBJ1-1 and V is TRBV7-2, with a weak D call TRBD1 (6 bases). In germline, CDR1 is SGHTA, CDR2 FQGNSA. V was trimmed by 0 bases and J by 1 base, leaving 9 bases between them. There are 15 residues in the CDR3. CDR3: CASSLAGAGNTEAFF. The CDR3, as DNA: TGTGCCAGCAGCTTAGCGGGGGCTGGGAACACTGAAGCTTTCTTT.

The chain employs TRBV28 and TRBJ1-1; 8 bases line up with TRBD1. The CDR3 is 14 residues long. Per germline, CDR1 MDHEN and CDR2 SYDVKM. V shed 5 bases and J 4 bases; nucleotides not matched to a gene: 6. The CDR3 DNA reads as TGTGCCAGCAGTGCCCCGACAGGGGCCACTGAAGCTTTCTTT. It yields the protein CASSAPTGATEAFF.

The chain is built from TRBV5-6 and TRBJ2-7; tentatively, D is TRBD1 (6 bases). The CDR3 length is 14 residues. The germline gives CDR1 SGHDT, CDR2 YYEEEE. V was cut by 2 bases and J by 3 bases, with 12 bases left in between. CDR3 nucleotides: TGTGCCAGCAGCTTCAGGGGCTTCTACTACGAGCAGTACTTC. Protein product: CASSFRGFYYEQYF.

The V and J genes are TRBV5-1 and TRBJ2-2; 9 positions agree with TRBD1. Germline V gene sequence: CDR1 SGHRS, CDR2 YFSETQ. The CDR3 extends over 18 amino acids. Trimming cost V 4 bases and J 2 bases; bases outside gene matches: 12. CDR3 protein: CASSPPGRTGVNTGELFF. The CDR3 DNA reads as TGCGCCAGCAGCCCCCCGGGGAGGACAGGGGTTAACACCGGGGAGCTGTTTTTT. The full variable domain, in which reference TRBV5-1 and TRBJ2-2 provide the parts outside the CDR3, is KAGVTQTPRYLIKTRGQQVTLSCSPISGHRSVSWYQQTPGQGLQFLFEYFSETQRNKGNFPGRFSGRQFSNSRSEMNVSTLELGDSALYLCASSPPGRTGVNTGELFFGEGSRLTVL.

The V gene is TRBV6-1, the J gene TRBJ2-7; 8 bases are a match to TRBD1. V was clipped by 7 bases and J by 4 bases; unmatched bases: 3. CDR3 length equals 12 residues. Per the germline V gene, CDR1 is MNHNS and CDR2 is SASEGT. The CDR3 region has the DNA TGTGCCAGCAAGGGGGACAGGTACGAGCAGTACTTC. It is translated as CASKGDRYEQYF.

The rearrangement joins TRBV7-9 to TRBJ2-7, with D possibly matching TRBD1 (6 bases). Germline V lookup: CDR1 SEHNR, CDR2 FQNEAQ (reference sequence). V was cut by 0 bases and J by 1 base, with 7 bases left in between. The CDR3 runs to 14 residues. The CDR3 DNA sequence: TGTGCCAGCAGCTTAGCAGGACAGTCCTACGAGCAGTACTTC. This sequence encodes CASSLAGQSYEQYF.

This clone came up a few times. The chain joins TRBV2 to TRBJ2-3; D may be TRBD2 (5 bases). V was pared by 5 bases and J by 3 bases, with 15 bases between. The CDR3 is 15 residues long. From germline, CDR1 is SNHLY and CDR2 FYNNEI. The CDR3 bases are TGTGCCAGCAGTCGGAGGACGCTCAGGACAGATACGCAGTATTTT. This codes for CASSRRTLRTDTQYF.

The chain recombines TRBV30 with TRBJ2-1; the match to TRBD2 covers 9 bases. This CDR3 spans 14 amino acids. V was pared by 5 bases and J by 9 bases, with 11 bases of the junction left unmatched. Germline lookup yields CDR1 GTSNPN and CDR2 SVGIG (reference sequence). The CDR3 nucleotides read TGTGCCTGGGATTGGGCTAGCGGGGACGGTGAGCAGTTCTTC. Translating it yields CAWDWASGDGEQFF.

V usage is TRBV7-3 and J usage is TRBJ2-2; 9 bases are a match to TRBD1. The trim removed 6 bases at V and 7 bases at J, leaving 9 bases unmatched. Germline lookup yields CDR1 SGHTA and CDR2 FQGTGA. The CDR3 sequence is 15 residues long. In nucleotides, the CDR3 is TGTGCCAGCAGTCCCGGGACAGGGTATGGCGGGGAGCTGTTTTTT. Its protein product is CASSPGTGYGGELFF.

The chain employs TRBV5-1 and TRBJ2-5; D perhaps matches TRBD2 (5 bases). V shed 4 bases and J shed 1 base, with 17 bases lying between them. This CDR3 contains 16 residues. Looked up from germline, CDR1 is SGHRS and CDR2 is YFSETQ. The CDR3 coding sequence is TGCGCCAGCAGCCCCACCGGGGTCCCCGCCCAAGAGACCCAGTACTTC. As protein: CASSPTGVPAQETQYF. Complete variable domain (other parts from reference TRBV5-1 and TRBJ2-5): KAGVTQTPRYLIKTRGQQVTLSCSPISGHRSVSWYQQTPGQGLQFLFEYFSETQRNKGNFPGRFSGRQFSNSRSEMNVSTLELGDSALYLCASSPTGVPAQETQYFGPGTRLLVL.

This clone was observed a few times. The rearrangement links TRBV28 to TRBJ2-1, with TRBD2 matching over 13 bases. The CDR3 loop spans 19 amino acids. Trimming took 4 bases from V and 8 from J; bases not matched to a gene: 17. CDR1 and CDR2 from the germline V gene are MDHEN and SYDVKM. In DNA, the CDR3 is TGTGCCAGCAGTTCCCTACAGGGACTAGCGGGAATGGCCGGCGATGAGCAGTTCTTC. Its translation: CASSSLQGLAGMAGDEQFF.

V is TRBV6-6 and J is TRBJ1-1; 7 bases are shared with TRBD1. J gave up 2 bases and V 5 bases, and 5 bases lay outside the gene matches. The germline gives CDR1 MNHNY, CDR2 SVGAGI (reference sequence). The CDR3 has 14 amino acids. The CDR3 protein is CASSQPGGNTEAFF. CDR3 sequence (DNA): TGTGCCAGCAGTCAACCAGGGGGAAACACTGAAGCTTTCTTT.

The rearrangement links TRBV7-2 to TRBJ2-7, with D unclear. Looked up from germline, CDR1 is SGHTA and CDR2 is FQGNSA. CDR3 size: 14 residues. V was pared by 5 bases and J by 6 bases, with 17 bases between. The CDR3 DNA follows: TGTGCCAGCAGCCCCCAGGAAGCCGTAACCGAGCAGTACTTC. Translation: CASSPQEAVTEQYF.

The chain has TRBV7-9 and TRBJ2-3; 8 nucleotides line up with TRBD1. This CDR3 is 16 amino acids long. The germline V gene has CDR1 SEHNR and CDR2 FQNEAQ (reference sequence). V was pared by 4 bases and J by 0 bases, with 6 bases of the junction left unmatched. CDR3 sequence (DNA): TGTGCCAGCAGCTCCCTCAGGGGGCAAAGCACAGATACGCAGTATTTT. Its translation: CASSSLRGQSTDTQYF.

The rearrangement links TRBV7-8 to TRBJ1-5; unclear D gene. With 7 bases removed from V and 1 base from J, the gap between germline ends came to 8 bases. The V gene's germline CDR1 is SGHVS and CDR2 FQNEAQ. The CDR3 extends over 13 amino acids. This chain's CDR3 is CASNMESNQPQHF. CDR3 in DNA: TGTGCCAGCAACATGGAGAGCAATCAGCCCCAGCATTTT.

The chain has TRBV11-2 and TRBJ2-1; D is possibly TRBD1 or TRBD2 (5 bases each). Trimming cost V 3 bases and J 9 bases, with 18 bases left between them. There are 15 residues in the CDR3. Per the germline V gene, CDR1 is SGHAT and CDR2 is FQNNGV. The CDR3 nucleotides are TGTGCCAGCAGCTTGGGGGACGGCGCCCTCAGTGAGCAGTTCTTC. Translating it yields CASSLGDGALSEQFF.

This clone was recorded once. V is TRBV30 and J is TRBJ1-4, with D unclear. Germline-derived CDR1 and CDR2 are GTSNPN and SVGIG (reference sequence). The CDR3 has 15 amino acids. V lost 3 bases and J lost 0, with 11 bases in between. The CDR3: CAWREAVATNEKLFF. DNA for the CDR3: TGTGCCTGGAGAGAGGCAGTTGCAACTAATGAAAAACTGTTTTTT.

The V and J genes are TRBV29-1 and TRBJ1-1; D unclear. CDR1 SQVTM and CDR2 ANQGSEA come from the germline V gene. With 2 bases removed from V and 5 bases from J, the gap between germline ends came to 9 bases. This CDR3 has 12 residues. The CDR3 DNA reads TGCAGCGTTGAACCAGGATGGACTGAAGCTTTCTTT. Translation: CSVEPGWTEAFF.

As to this clone: This CDR3 is also generated by other DNA sequences in the sample. This sequence joins TRBV19 and TRBJ1-1; D not certain. This CDR3 spans 13 amino acids. Germline-derived CDR1 and CDR2 are LNHDA and SQIVND (reference sequence). V lost 3 bases to trimming and J lost 3 bases, with 8 bases between them. CDR3: CASSMKGDTEAFF. The DNA of the CDR3 is TGTGCCAGTAGTATGAAAGGAGACACTGAAGCTTTCTTT.

V and J are TRBV2 and TRBJ2-3, with no clear D. The CDR3 loop spans 12 amino acids. CDR1 and CDR2 (germline): SNHLY, FYNNEI. Deletions cut 2 bases from V and 6 bases from J, with 6 bases between. This CDR3 reads CASSEWVDTQYF. The CDR3 coding sequence is TGTGCCAGCAGTGAATGGGTGGATACGCAGTATTTT.

J is TRBJ2-7 and V is TRBV5-1; D is ambiguous. The CDR3 spans 16 residues. V lost 0 bases and J 5 bases, leaving 18 bases between the germline ends. Germline V gene sequence: CDR1 SGHRS, CDR2 YFSETQ. This CDR3 is CASSLGEDLGVHEQYF. Here the CDR3 DNA reads TGCGCCAGCAGCTTGGGTGAGGACCTTGGGGTCCACGAGCAGTACTTC. The full variable domain, completed using reference TRBV5-1 and TRBJ2-7, is KAGVTQTPRYLIKTRGQQVTLSCSPISGHRSVSWYQQTPGQGLQFLFEYFSETQRNKGNFPGRFSGRQFSNSRSEMNVSTLELGDSALYLCASSLGEDLGVHEQYFGPGTRLTVT.

Written as DNA, the CDR3 is TGCGCCAGCAGCCCCCTCCGGGACAGGGGAACGACTGAAGCTTTCTTT. Its translation: CASSPLRDRGTTEAFF. The V and J genes are TRBV4-1 and TRBJ1-1, with 10 bases that match TRBD1. This CDR3 has 16 amino acids. Germline CDR1 is MGHRA and CDR2 is YSYEKL. V shed 4 bases and J 5 bases; nucleotides not matched to a gene: 10.